These 21 T cell receptor beta chains were sequenced from one sample in a study of CD4 T cells in relation to SARS-CoV-2 and coronaviruses. The unexposed donors gave CD4+ T cells in about 2010-2019, prior to COVID-19. The cells were cultured for about ten days before CD4+ T cells were isolated. The antigens these receptors bind are not known. The repertoire was sequenced with immunoSEQ multiplex PCR; TCRdb's copy has only in-frame clones and lacks some. The sample lists over 20,000 clones, roughly four fifths occurring once. Sequenced sample: CD4+ T cells from PBMCs, cultured in vitro. These TCRs come from a human donor in good health.

The gene calls are TRBV6-2 or TRBV6-3 and TRBJ2-1, with D perhaps TRBD2 (6 bases). The CDR3 spans 17 residues. Looked up from germline, CDR1 is MNHEY and CDR2 is SVGEGT. The ends were cut back, 2 bases at V and 5 bases at J, with 19 bases in the middle. The CDR3 DNA follows: TGTGCCAGCAGTTACGAGGACTGGGGGGATTTGAACAATGAGCAGTTCTTC. Encoded protein: CASSYEDWGDLNNEQFF.

The J gene is TRBJ2-7, the V gene TRBV9; 8 bases align to TRBD1. The germline CDR1 and CDR2 sequences are SGDLS and YYNGEE. J gave up 4 bases and V 4 bases, and 7 bases lay outside the gene matches. CDR3 length equals 14 residues. CDR3 bases: TGTGCCAGCAGCATCGCAGGGGGCCCGTACGAGCAGTACTTC. Its translation: CASSIAGGPYEQYF.

This clone was counted a few times. CDR3 in DNA: TGTGCCAGTTCAGGGGCCGCAACTAATGAAAAACTGTTTTTT. Translation: CASSGAATNEKLFF. The chain links TRBV2 to TRBJ1-4; D may be TRBD1 (6 bases). The V end lost 9 bases, the J end lost 0 bases, and 11 bases lay between the germline ends. CDR1 and CDR2 (germline): SNHLY, FYNNEI. This CDR3 region has 14 residues.

The chain carries TRBV5-1 and TRBJ2-1; perhaps TRBD2 as D (6 bases). The V gene's germline CDR1 is SGHRS and CDR2 YFSETQ. CDR3 length: 13 residues. Trimming stripped 4 bases from V and 7 bases from J, with 12 bases between. The chain's CDR3 is CASSLGTVNEQFF. In DNA, the CDR3 is TGCGCCAGCAGCCTCGGGACTGTTAATGAGCAGTTCTTC.

CDR3 nucleotides: TGTGCCAGCAGTGAAGGGGACAACCCGAGATATGGCTACACCTTC. Its translation: CASSEGDNPRYGYTF. V is TRBV6-1 and J is TRBJ1-2, with D tentatively TRBD1 (6 bases). V lost 1 base and J lost 5, with 14 bases in between. Looked up from germline, CDR1 is MNHNS and CDR2 is SASEGT. CDR3 length equals 15 residues.

This clone was found once. This sequence joins TRBV11-2 and TRBJ2-7; either TRBD1 or TRBD2 may supply D (5 bases each). CDR1 and CDR2 (germline): SGHAT, FQNNGV. With 4 bases removed from V and 2 bases from J, the gap between germline ends came to 24 bases. CDR3 length equals 18 residues. CDR3 residues: CASSSSYRPRGVPYEQYF. In DNA form, the CDR3 reads TGTGCCAGCAGCTCTAGTTATCGTCCACGAGGGGTCCCCTACGAGCAGTACTTC. The full variable domain, rest sourced from reference TRBV11-2 and TRBJ2-7, is EAGVAQSPRYKIIEKRQSVAFWCNPISGHATLYWYQQILGQGPKLLIQFQNNGVVDDSQLPKDRFSAERLKGVDSTLKIQPAKLEDSAVYLCASSSSYRPRGVPYEQYFGPGTRLTVT.

The chain links TRBV19 to TRBJ2-7; D is uncertain. The V gene lost 3 bases and the J gene lost 2 bases, with 14 bases spanning the gap. This CDR3 contains 15 residues. Germline assignment: CDR1 LNHDA and CDR2 SQIVND (reference sequence). The CDR3 is CASSIGTDGAYEQYF. CDR3 in DNA: TGTGCCAGTAGTATTGGCACCGATGGAGCCTACGAGCAGTACTTC.

The gene calls are TRBV6-6 and TRBJ1-5; no firm D call. V lost 2 bases to trimming and J lost 8 bases, with 10 bases between them. The germline V gene encodes CDR1 MNHNY and CDR2 SVGAGI (reference sequence). The CDR3 spans 13 residues. The CDR3 DNA is TGTGCCAGCAGTTACGTCGGGATAGAGCCCCAGCATTTT. Amino acid sequence: CASSYVGIEPQHF.

This clone was detected a few times. The chain joins TRBV5-1 to TRBJ2-2; D is unclear. The CDR3 contains 15 residues. Deletions cut 0 bases from V and 0 bases from J, with 6 bases between. From germline, CDR1 is SGHRS and CDR2 YFSETQ. The CDR3: CASSLGAANTGELFF. In nucleotides, the CDR3 is TGCGCCAGCAGCTTGGGAGCTGCGAACACCGGGGAGCTGTTTTTT.

This clone was seen more than once but under ten times. V usage is TRBV27 and J usage is TRBJ2-3, with TRBD2 matching over 10 bases. The CDR3 has 16 residues. In germline, CDR1 is MNHEY, CDR2 SMNVEV (reference sequence). With 2 bases clipped from V and 3 bases from J, the junction kept 5 bases outside the gene matches. Written as DNA, the CDR3 is TGTGCCAGCAGTTTACCTAGCGGGAGCCTAACAGATACGCAGTATTTT. Its protein product is CASSLPSGSLTDTQYF.

The chain links TRBV19 to TRBJ1-1; no clear D gene. The CDR3 is made up of 15 amino acids. V was cut by 7 bases and J by 0 bases, with 15 bases left in between. Germline loops: CDR1 LNHDA, CDR2 SQIVND (reference sequence). CDR3 DNA sequence: TGTGCCAGTAATTTGGGCAGCTTCATGAACACTGAAGCTTTCTTT. It translates to CASNLGSFMNTEAFF.

This chain links TRBV28 with TRBJ2-3, with 10 positions matching TRBD2. Looked up from germline, CDR1 is MDHEN and CDR2 is SYDVKM. With 6 bases clipped from V and 0 bases from J, the junction kept 21 bases outside the gene matches. This CDR3 region has 21 residues. CDR3 sequence reads: CASRPGGASGSDPSSTDTQYF. CDR3 DNA sequence: TGTGCCAGCAGGCCTGGGGGGGCTAGCGGGAGCGATCCCTCTAGCACAGATACGCAGTATTTT.

The chain recombines TRBV7-9 with TRBJ1-1; 8 nucleotides match TRBD1. J gave up 4 bases and V 1 base, and 8 bases lay outside the gene matches. CDR3 length: 16 residues. Germline V gives CDR1 SEHNR, CDR2 FQNEAQ (reference sequence). CDR3 loop: CASSLDGRGRVTEAFF. Here the CDR3 DNA reads TGTGCCAGCAGCTTAGATGGCAGGGGGCGCGTCACTGAAGCTTTCTTT. Using reference TRBV7-9 and TRBJ1-1 for the parts outside the CDR3, the full variable domain is DTGVSQNPRHKITKRGQNVTFRCDPISEHNRLYWYRQTLGQGPEFLTYFQNEAQLEKSRLLSDRFSAERPKGSFSTLEIQRTEQGDSAMYLCASSLDGRGRVTEAFFGQGTRLTVV.

V usage is TRBV24-1 and J usage is TRBJ2-3; 8 bases fit TRBD1. The CDR3 extends over 16 amino acids. Trimming removed 3 bases from V and 0 bases from J; junction bases left unmatched: 4. The germline V gene has CDR1 KGHDR and CDR2 SFDVKD. CDR3: CATSDPGGSSTDTQYF. CDR3 sequence (DNA): TGTGCCACCAGTGATCCAGGGGGCTCTAGCACAGATACGCAGTATTTT.

The chain couples TRBV19 to TRBJ2-2; TRBD2 aligns across 8 bases. The germline V gene has CDR1 LNHDA and CDR2 SQIVND (reference sequence). CDR3 length equals 16 residues. V was clipped by 5 bases and J by 2 bases; unmatched bases: 7. Here the CDR3 reads CASSPGRGGNTGELFF. The DNA of the CDR3 is TGTGCCAGTAGTCCGGGTCGGGGGGGCAACACCGGGGAGCTGTTTTTT.

This chain joins TRBV3-1 (or the pseudogene TRBV3-2) and TRBJ1-1; D is ambiguous. CDR3 length: 15 amino acids. The V and J ends lost 0 bases and 3 bases respectively, with 11 bases between them. CDR1 and CDR2 from the germline V gene are LGHDT and YNNKEL (reference sequence). The CDR3, as DNA: TGTGCCAGCAGCCAAGACCGTGGCGCGGACACTGAAGCTTTCTTT. Its protein is CASSQDRGADTEAFF.

The rearrangement links TRBV19 to TRBJ2-3; TRBD1 matches 10 bases. The CDR3 runs to 13 residues. J gave up 5 bases and V 10 bases, and 6 bases lay outside the gene matches. CDR1 LNHDA and CDR2 SQIVND come from the germline V gene (reference sequence). Here the CDR3 DNA reads TGTGCCACCACGACAGGGGGCTTAGATACGCAGTATTTT. It is translated as CATTTGGLDTQYF.

This clone was counted between two and nine times. The CDR3 DNA is TGTGCCAGCAGCCCATCAGAGACCCAGTACTTC. Translated, it gives CASSPSETQYF. The chain couples TRBV7-2 to TRBJ2-5; D not certain. The CDR3 contains 11 residues. Trimming took off 5 bases at V and 4 bases at J, with 5 bases between the two ends. From germline, CDR1 is SGHTA and CDR2 FQGNSA. The variable domain in full, with the rest retrieved from reference TRBV7-2 and TRBJ2-5, is GAGVSQSPSNKVTEKGKDVELRCDPISGHTALYWYRQSLGQGLEFLIYFQGNSAPDKSGLPSDRFSAERTGGSVSTLTIQRTQQEDSAVYLCASSPSETQYFGPGTRLLVL.

The V call is TRBV12-3 or TRBV12-4, the J call TRBJ2-2; D uncertain. The CDR3 extends over 13 amino acids. V gave up 5 bases and J gave up 5 bases, with 9 bases separating them. The CDR3 nucleotides read TGTGCCAGCAGTCCCGTAAGTACCGGGGAGCTGTTTTTT. Translation: CASSPVSTGELFF.

This clone came up a few times. The V call is TRBV6-1, the J call TRBJ1-5; TRBD1 agrees at 7 bases. Trimming at V came to 2 bases and at J to 3 bases, leaving 4 bases not matched to a gene. Germline V CDR1 and CDR2: MNHNS, SASEGT. This CDR3 contains 15 residues. The CDR3 reads CASSETGDPNQPQHF. CDR3 DNA: TGTGCCAGCAGTGAAACAGGGGACCCCAATCAGCCCCAGCATTTT.

The CDR3 DNA reads as TGCGCCAGCAGCCATCGGCAGGGGGCGGCGAACACAGATACGCAGTATTTT. It yields the protein CASSHRQGAANTDTQYF. J is TRBJ2-3 and V is TRBV4-1; the match to TRBD1 covers 8 bases. V shed 3 bases, J shed 2 bases, and the junction held 10 bases outside the gene matches. CDR1 is MGHRA, CDR2 YSYEKL, per germline. The CDR3 totals 17 residues.